The source of this T cell receptor beta chain is a study of CD8 T cells in ankylosing spondylitis. In this sample, this clonotype turned up many times. Its antigen is undetermined. The authors made TCR beta libraries by quantitative 5'-RACE with molecular barcodes. TCRdb re-called the 5' RACE reads with MiXCR, one entry per CDR3 protein. The sample has about 750,000 distinct CDR3 sequences, 15% to 20% seen once. Study-wide points: Researchers reportedly found disease-linked clones significantly enriched in matched ankylosing spondylitis synovial fluid. Under 10 highly homologous variants formed a TCR beta motif that appeared characteristic of ankylosing spondylitis blood.

CDR3 length: 12 residues. CDR1 and CDR2 from the germline V gene are SGHRS and YFSETQ. Trimming pared 0 bases from V and 6 bases from J, leaving 6 bases between. The sequenced sample consisted of blood, either unsorted or a sorted T cell fraction (not recorded which). The V gene is TRBV5-1, the J gene TRBJ1-2, with no clear D. The sequence derives from a male donor with ankylosing spondylitis. CDR3 loop: CASSLVGDGYTF. The CDR3 nucleotides are TGCGCCAGCAGCTTGGTTGGGGATGGCTACACCTTC.